The 8 T cell receptor beta chains in this list originate from one sample, sequenced in a study of T cell repertoires in cytomegalovirus infection. In TCRdb, the reads were re-called with MiXCR into one record per CDR3 protein. The sample has about 490,000 distinct CDR3 sequences, about 15% seen once; the top ten hold 20% to 30%. Sequencing was done on a sample of CD8+ T cells from PBMCs. The receptor set was obtained from a human donor in good health (CMV status not recorded). Some clones in this sample may be carry-over from other donors' samples.

As regards this clonotype: Possible read error: a much larger clone is one base away. The V gene is TRBV6-5, the J gene TRBJ1-1, with 12 bases matching TRBD1. J gave up 1 base and V 7 bases, and 10 bases lay outside the gene matches. The CDR3 is 17 amino acids. Germline V gene sequence: CDR1 MNHEY, CDR2 SVGAGI. This chain's CDR3 is CASNSRDRGRWNTEAFF. CDR3 nucleotides: TGTGCCAGCAATTCCCGGGACAGGGGGCGCTGGAACACTGAAGCTTTCTTT.

There are many counts of this clonotype. The chain recombines TRBV11-2 with TRBJ2-1, with 7 bases aligning to TRBD1. V trimming: 5 bases; J trimming: 8 bases; junction bases outside the gene matches: 9. Germline CDR1 is SGHAT and CDR2 is FQNNGV. The CDR3 runs 14 residues. CDR3 protein: CASSTTTGAHEQFF. The CDR3 bases are TGTGCCAGCAGCACCACCACAGGGGCCCATGAGCAGTTCTTC.

This clonotype has just one count. The chain has TRBV19 and TRBJ1-4; no clear D gene. Germline V gene lookup returns CDR1 LNHDA and CDR2 SQIVND (reference sequence). Trimming cost V 2 bases and J 0 bases, with 13 bases left between them. This CDR3 region has 17 residues. CDR3 amino acids: CASSISDFLATNEKLFF. CDR3 bases: TGTGCCAGTAGTATAAGTGATTTCCTTGCAACTAATGAAAAACTGTTTTTT.

This clonotype was observed many times. V is TRBV12-5 and J is TRBJ2-7; unclear D gene. V lost 5 bases and J lost 4, with 9 bases in between. CDR3 length equals 12 residues. The germline V gene has CDR1 LGHNT and CDR2 FRNRAP. In DNA, the CDR3 is TGTGCTAGTGGTCCTGGGCCTTACGAGCAGTACTTC. It specifies CASGPGPYEQYF.

This clonotype has more than one count but fewer than ten. The CDR3 nucleotides read TGTGCCAGCAGTAACAGGGTGATAGCCAAAAACATTCAGTACTTC. This sequence encodes CASSNRVIAKNIQYF. The chain has TRBV7-9 and TRBJ2-4; D possibly corresponds to TRBD1 (6 bases). Germline V gives CDR1 SEHNR, CDR2 FQNEAQ (reference sequence). Trimming left V 6 bases short and J 0 bases short, with 12 bases between. The CDR3 runs to 15 residues.

This clonotype was seen ten or more times. This sequence joins TRBV2 and TRBJ2-1, with D unclear. This CDR3 region has 10 residues. V lost 7 bases and J 11 bases, leaving 9 bases between the germline ends. Germline loops: CDR1 SNHLY, CDR2 FYNNEI. This chain's CDR3 is CASTVTKQFF. The CDR3 coding sequence is TGTGCCAGCACAGTAACGAAGCAGTTCTTC.

In this sample, this clonotype turned up many times. The chain couples TRBV7-8 to TRBJ1-4; D is perhaps TRBD1 (6 bases). V lost 6 bases and J 8 bases, leaving 19 bases between the germline ends. CDR3 length equals 15 residues. From germline, CDR1 is SGHVS and CDR2 FQNEAQ. This chain's CDR3 is CASSPHHRVGEKLFF. For the CDR3, the DNA is TGTGCCAGCAGTCCCCACCACAGGGTAGGGGAAAAACTGTTTTTT.

The chain joins TRBV27 to TRBJ2-3; D unresolved. CDR1 is MNHEY and CDR2 is SMNVEV in the germline V gene (reference sequence). There are 17 residues in the CDR3. Trimming stripped 3 bases from V and 3 bases from J, with 19 bases between. The CDR3 DNA reads TGTGCCAGCAGTTTTCTCCCCGGAAGAGGTGGGACAGATACGCAGTATTTT. Its protein is CASSFLPGRGGTDTQYF.